A single sample gave rise to the 16 T cell receptor beta chains below, sequenced in a study of T cells in Graves' hyperthyroidism and ophthalmopathy. TCR beta CDR3 regions were amplified from RNA. The TCR CDR3 first-round RT-PCR relied on the HTBI primer set. MiXCR, applied by TCRdb to the multiplex PCR reads, yields one record per CDR3 protein. The sample has 700,000 to 950,000 distinct CDR3 sequences, 30% to 40% seen once. Sequenced input: blood. Receptor source: a woman between 40 and 55 years old with Graves' hyperthyroidism.

This clonotype has ten or more counts. The V and J genes are TRBV10-3 and TRBJ1-6, with 9 bases lining up with TRBD1. Germline V gene sequence: CDR1 ENHRY, CDR2 SYGVKD. Trimming took 6 bases from V and 6 from J; bases not matched to a gene: 3. The CDR3 totals 14 residues. CDR3 bases: TGTGCCATCAGACCGGGACAGGGTAATTCACCCCTCCACTTT. It codes for CAIRPGQGNSPLHF.

The J gene is TRBJ1-1, the V gene TRBV7-2, with D unresolved. This CDR3 has 11 residues. Trimming removed 5 bases from V and 6 bases from J, with 7 bases in between. From germline, CDR1 is SGHTA and CDR2 FQGNSA. Here the CDR3 DNA reads TGTGCCAGCAGCCAGACATCTGAAGCTTTCTTT. Translating it yields CASSQTSEAFF.

This clonotype appeared many times. The chain is built from TRBV4-3 and TRBJ1-5; D gene ambiguous. Germline CDR1 LGHNA, CDR2 YSLEER. The CDR3 runs 15 residues. V was shortened by 2 bases and J by 9 bases, with 17 bases between the two germline ends. Here the CDR3 reads CASSQRRMAAGPQHF. The CDR3 nucleotides read TGCGCCAGCAGCCAAAGGCGGATGGCGGCGGGGCCCCAGCATTTT.

In this sample, this clonotype turned up many times. The V and J genes are TRBV5-1 and TRBJ2-7; D unresolved. The CDR3 runs to 15 residues. CDR1 and CDR2 from the germline V gene are SGHRS and YFSETQ. The V gene lost 2 bases and the J gene lost 5 bases, with 17 bases spanning the gap. This CDR3 reads CASSFTGRTSHEQYF. CDR3 DNA sequence: TGCGCCAGCAGCTTTACCGGACGGACGTCCCACGAGCAGTACTTC.

A few counts support this clonotype. The chain combines TRBV5-6 with TRBJ2-7; 11 bases match TRBD2. The germline V gene has CDR1 SGHDT and CDR2 YYEEEE. Unmatched junction bases numbered 7, after V lost 5 bases and J lost 3 bases. The CDR3 extends over 15 amino acids. CDR3 nucleotides: TGTGCCAGCAGAGCCTCCGGGACTAGCGGCTACGAGCAGTACTTC. It codes for CASRASGTSGYEQYF. Complete variable domain (other parts from reference TRBV5-6 and TRBJ2-7): DAGVTQSPTHLIKTRGQQVTLRCSPKSGHDTVSWYQQALGQGPQFIFQYYEEEERQRGNFPDRFSGHQFPNYSSELNVNALLLGDSALYLCASRASGTSGYEQYFGPGTRLTVT.

This chain connects TRBV5-5 to TRBJ2-5; TRBD2 is a possible D gene (6 bases). The V gene lost 2 bases and the J gene lost 5 bases, with 16 bases spanning the gap. The CDR3 is made up of 15 amino acids. Germline V lookup: CDR1 SGHKS, CDR2 YYEKEE (reference sequence). CDR3 DNA: TGTGCCAGCAGCTTTAGACTCGGAAGCGGGGAGACCCAGTACTTC. It translates to CASSFRLGSGETQYF.

This clonotype was counted ten times or more. The junction departs from the called germline gene at one end, perhaps through a read error. V is TRBV5-1 and J is TRBJ2-5; 7 bases fit TRBD1. The germline CDR1 and CDR2 sequences are SGHRS and YFSETQ. The CDR3 is made up of 14 amino acids. In nucleotides, the CDR3 is TGTGCCAGCAGCTTAGCAGACAGGGAAGAGACCCAGTACTTC. Translated, it gives CASSLADREETQYF. Drawing the rest from reference TRBV5-1 and TRBJ2-5, the complete variable domain is KAGVTQTPRYLIKTRGQQVTLSCSPISGHRSVSWYQQTPGQGLQFLFEYFSETQRNKGNFPGRFSGRQFSNSRSEMNVSTLELGDSALYLCASSLADREETQYFGPGTRLLVL.

This clonotype was seen more than once but under ten times. The chain has TRBV5-1 and TRBJ2-5, with D possibly matching TRBD1 (5 bases). The V and J ends lost 3 bases and 10 bases respectively, with 22 bases between them. Germline-derived CDR1 and CDR2 are SGHRS and YFSETQ. The CDR3 contains 15 residues. CDR3 residues: CASSSEDTRRGSQYF. The DNA for the CDR3 is TGCGCCAGCAGCTCAGAAGACACCCGTAGGGGTAGCCAGTACTTC.

This clonotype has more than one count but fewer than ten. The chain recombines TRBV30 with TRBJ1-1; TRBD1 is a possible D gene (6 bases). The germline V gene has CDR1 GTSNPN and CDR2 SVGIG (reference sequence). The CDR3 consists of 13 residues. V was cut by 6 bases and J by 0 bases, with 11 bases left in between. This CDR3 is CACCGGMNTEAFF. The CDR3 region has the DNA TGTGCCTGTTGCGGGGGCATGAACACTGAAGCTTTCTTT.

This clonotype was seen many times. The rearrangement links TRBV10-1 to TRBJ1-4; 7 nucleotides agree with TRBD1. CDR3 length equals 14 residues. V gave up 7 bases and J gave up 7 bases; unmatched junction bases: 9. Germline loops: CDR1 WNHNN, CDR2 SYGVQD (reference sequence). This CDR3 reads CASIQTGQFEKLFF. The CDR3 DNA is TGCGCCAGCATCCAGACAGGGCAGTTTGAAAAACTGTTTTTT.

In this sample, this clonotype turned up a few times. A read error is possible here, since a much larger clone lies one base away. CDR3 in DNA: TGTGCCACCAGTGTCGGGGTACCCTCTGGAAACACCATATATTTT. It encodes CATSVGVPSGNTIYF. The chain recombines TRBV10-3 with TRBJ1-3, with D unclear. This CDR3 has 15 residues. The V gene's germline CDR1 is ENHRY and CDR2 SYGVKD.

This clonotype was seen more than once but under ten times. This chain joins TRBV13 and TRBJ1-2; no reliable D call. The CDR3 is made up of 15 amino acids. Trimming pared 7 bases from V and 4 bases from J, leaving 19 bases between. Germline V lookup: CDR1 PRHDT, CDR2 FYEKMQ (reference sequence). CDR3 region: CASTPLSYVSYGYTF. DNA of the CDR3: TGTGCCAGCACCCCACTTTCCTATGTTTCCTATGGCTACACCTTC.

This clonotype was seen a few times. The rearrangement links TRBV12-3 or TRBV12-4 to TRBJ1-5; possible D gene TRBD1, 5 bases. The CDR3 is 15 amino acids. Trimming removed 7 bases from V and 3 bases from J, with 16 bases in between. The CDR3: CASNSGDSLNQPQHF. DNA for the CDR3: TGTGCCAGCAACTCTGGAGACAGCCTCAATCAGCCCCAGCATTTT.

A few counts support this clonotype. The CDR3 region is CASSQEWGQETQYF. The CDR3 coding sequence is TGCGCCAGCAGCCAAGAGTGGGGGCAAGAGACCCAGTACTTC. The gene calls are TRBV4-3 and TRBJ2-5; either TRBD1 or TRBD2 may supply D (5 bases each). This CDR3 contains 14 residues. The V gene's germline CDR1 is LGHNA and CDR2 YSLEER. The V end was cut by 0 bases, the J end by 2 bases, with 7 bases between.

CDR3 bases: TGCAGCGTTTTCTCCGCAGACTATTCCAACATTCAGTACTTC. The encoded protein is CSVFSADYSNIQYF. The gene calls are TRBV29-1 and TRBJ2-7, with D perhaps matching TRBD2 (5 bases). The J call is doubtful: the DNA matches TRBJ2-4 better. CDR1 and CDR2 from the germline V gene are SQVTM and ANQGSEA. This CDR3 has 14 residues.

V usage is TRBV24-1 and J usage is TRBJ2-3, with 7 nucleotides matching TRBD1. With 9 bases clipped from V and 1 base from J, the junction kept 6 bases outside the gene matches. Germline CDR1 and CDR2: KGHDR and SFDVKD. The CDR3 extends over 14 amino acids. DNA for the CDR3: TGTGCCACCTCCAATGGACAGGGCACAGATACGCAGTATTTT. It yields the protein CATSNGQGTDTQYF.